The source of this T cell receptor beta chain is a study of T cells in Graves' hyperthyroidism and ophthalmopathy. Broader study findings: The model anticipated ophthalmopathy a median around six months pre-onset. Blood shared most expanded thyroid clonotypes above 0.001.

Orbital computed tomography and thyroid ultrasound, together with serum TRAb and thyroxine and clinical symptoms, were used for diagnoses. Amplified regions were TCR beta CDR3 sequences from RNA transcripts. During a first-round RT-PCR of the TCR CDR3, the HTBI primer set was used. In TCRdb, the multiplex PCR reads were re-called with MiXCR into one record per CDR3 protein. Of about 660,000 distinct CDR3 sequences listed, 45% are singletons. At least ten counts were recorded for this clonotype. Its antigen is unidentified. Source material: peripheral blood or thyroid tissue (not recorded which). The receptor was derived from an adult man with Graves' disease, either hyperthyroidism or ophthalmopathy (not recorded which).

The CDR3 here is CASSVGGTGGKQETQYF. In nucleotides, the CDR3 is TGTGCCAGCAGCGTAGGGGGAACAGGGGGGAAGCAGGAGACCCAGTACTTC. V usage is TRBV9 and J usage is TRBJ2-5; 8 bases map to TRBD1. CDR3 size: 17 residues. Germline CDR1 and CDR2: SGDLS and YYNGEE. V lost 0 bases to trimming and J lost 5 bases; unmatched junction nucleotides: 12. Variable domain in full (rest from reference TRBV9 and TRBJ2-5): DSGVTQTPKHLITATGQRVTLRCSPRSGDLSVYWYQQSLDQGLQFLIQYYNGEERAKGNILERFSAQQFPDLHSELNLSSLELGDSALYFCASSVGGTGGKQETQYFGPGTRLLVL.